The rows below give T cell receptor beta chains drawn from one sample of a study of T cell changes during pregnancy in multiple sclerosis. Repertoires were generated with immunoSEQ multiplex PCR, while TCRdb's copy carries only in-frame clones and drops some. The table has under 100,000 clones, around 93% seen once. The starting material was peripheral blood, obtained in the third trimester of pregnancy. These receptors all stem from a female donor with multiple sclerosis, enrolled in a pregnancy study. CDR3s include the opening cysteine and the closing phenylalanine or tryptophan. The order of the fields is V gene, J gene, clone size, CDR3 protein. A row's size may be missing; if present it is once, few, many or a size class.

v_gene: TRBV9
j_gene: TRBJ2-1
abundance: -
CDR3aa: CASSAGTTSSSYNEQFF

v_gene: TRBV5-4
j_gene: TRBJ2-3
abundance: -
CDR3aa: CASSSVVADTQYF

v_gene: TRBV11-2
j_gene: TRBJ2-3
abundance: -
CDR3aa: CASSLSRGGGDTQYF

v_gene: TRBV7-2
j_gene: TRBJ1-2
abundance: -
CDR3aa: CASSPDRNYGYTF

v_gene: TRBV15
j_gene: TRBJ1-4
abundance: once
CDR3aa: CATSGFDRGENEKLFF

v_gene: TRBV2
j_gene: TRBJ2-3
abundance: -
CDR3aa: CASSEAPGVTDTQYF

v_gene: TRBV11-2
j_gene: TRBJ2-7
abundance: -
CDR3aa: CASSTYTGSSYEQYF

v_gene: TRBV6-5
j_gene: TRBJ2-1
abundance: -
CDR3aa: CASSYGEHNEQFF

v_gene: TRBV7-9
j_gene: TRBJ2-5
abundance: -
CDR3aa: CASSKSGQGTETQYF

v_gene: TRBV15
j_gene: TRBJ1-1
abundance: -
CDR3aa: CATSPTTFGTEAFF

v_gene: TRBV10-3
j_gene: TRBJ1-2
abundance: once
CDR3aa: CAITPGTPGDGYTF

v_gene: TRBV7-2
j_gene: TRBJ1-5
abundance: -
CDR3aa: CASRVTGGDQPQHF

v_gene: TRBV6-5
j_gene: TRBJ1-1
abundance: -
CDR3aa: CASSLQGAATEAFF

v_gene: TRBV27
j_gene: TRBJ2-7
abundance: -
CDR3aa: CASSLAGGQYEQYF

v_gene: TRBV19
j_gene: TRBJ2-2
abundance: -
CDR3aa: CASSPYGNTGELFF

v_gene: TRBV21-1
j_gene: TRBJ1-2
abundance: few
CDR3aa: CASSQDSLSAYGYTF

v_gene: TRBV19
j_gene: TRBJ1-2
abundance: -
CDR3aa: CASSIVARGYGYTF

v_gene: TRBV5-6
j_gene: TRBJ1-2
abundance: -
CDR3aa: CASSPAGGSPRGYTF

v_gene: TRBV4-1
j_gene: TRBJ2-1
abundance: -
CDR3aa: CASSHLGGGGADNEQFF

v_gene: TRBV7-5
j_gene: TRBJ2-3
abundance: -
CDR3aa: CARSSPRLAGRTDTQYF

v_gene: TRBV11-2
j_gene: TRBJ1-4
abundance: -
CDR3aa: CASSLGDTAGTNEKLFF

v_gene: TRBV5-4
j_gene: TRBJ2-7
abundance: -
CDR3aa: CASAIGGGSRLTYEQYF

v_gene: TRBV27
j_gene: TRBJ2-5
abundance: -
CDR3aa: CASSDGDQETQYF

v_gene: TRBV2
j_gene: TRBJ1-1
abundance: once
CDR3aa: CANLGQGEGGTEAFF

v_gene: TRBV6-5
j_gene: TRBJ2-7
abundance: -
CDR3aa: CASSSDRGLEQYF

v_gene: TRBV30
j_gene: TRBJ2-7
abundance: -
CDR3aa: CAWSTSGGLYEQYF

v_gene: TRBV5-1
j_gene: TRBJ1-4
abundance: -
CDR3aa: CASSFGGVSGEKLFF

v_gene: TRBV4-1
j_gene: TRBJ2-7
abundance: -
CDR3aa: CASSLMYRVYEQYF

v_gene: TRBV6-5
j_gene: TRBJ1-2
abundance: -
CDR3aa: CASSYSTQGGYTF

v_gene: TRBV5-1
j_gene: TRBJ2-5
abundance: -
CDR3aa: CASSLGDGTSETQYF

v_gene: TRBV10-2
j_gene: TRBJ1-1
abundance: -
CDR3aa: CASSPGVRTEAFF

v_gene: TRBV11-2
j_gene: TRBJ1-6
abundance: once
CDR3aa: CASSTRQGLSSPLHF

v_gene: TRBV18
j_gene: TRBJ1-5
abundance: -
CDR3aa: CASSPPGSLNQPQHF

v_gene: TRBV30
j_gene: TRBJ2-7
abundance: -
CDR3aa: CAWGGGSYEQYF

v_gene: TRBV10-3
j_gene: TRBJ1-2
abundance: few
CDR3aa: CAIGQGDGMGYTF

v_gene: TRBV27
j_gene: TRBJ2-7
abundance: -
CDR3aa: CASGDRGLEQYF

v_gene: TRBV6-5
j_gene: TRBJ2-7
abundance: -
CDR3aa: CASSYSRDRPYEQYF

v_gene: TRBV18
j_gene: TRBJ2-7
abundance: -
CDR3aa: CASSGYSVYEQYF

v_gene: TRBV5-1
j_gene: TRBJ2-1
abundance: -
CDR3aa: CASRDRASSYNEQFF

v_gene: TRBV9
j_gene: TRBJ1-1
abundance: -
CDR3aa: CASSPWGQGLNTEAFF

v_gene: TRBV5-6
j_gene: TRBJ2-7
abundance: -
CDR3aa: CASSLMGGGAYEQYF